Listed here is a single T cell receptor (beta chain). The target antigen is unknown. Two oligonucleotides, mixed equimolar, formed the beta constant-region primer covering TRBC1 and TRBC2. TCRdb itself ran the UMI-ligation and nested PCR reads through MiXCR, one entry per CDR3 protein. Found here are some 85,000 distinct CDR3 sequences, around 14% of them singletons; the top ten hold around 0.99%. After the first PCR, alpha and beta chain libraries were processed separately. CMV status came from CD4+ T cell IFNgamma after overnight CMV lysate stimulation of fresh PBMCs. CD8 T cells were positively selected from what remained after CD4 positive selection. This entry comes from a study of naive and memory T cell subsets. General observations from the study: Diversity fell and Gini index rose from naive through CM, EM, EMRA.

Trimming cost V 0 bases and J 7 bases, with 12 bases left between them. Germline lookup yields CDR1 SGHDN and CDR2 FVKESK. The CDR3 covers 14 residues. The TCR sequence derives from a human donor in good health. V usage is TRBV14 and J usage is TRBJ1-1, with a possible D match to TRBD1 (6 bases). Sample: central memory CD4+ T cells from blood. The DNA of the CDR3 is TGTGCCAGCAGCCAAGATTACAGGGCACGTGAAGCTTTCTTT. This gives the protein CASSQDYRAREAFF.